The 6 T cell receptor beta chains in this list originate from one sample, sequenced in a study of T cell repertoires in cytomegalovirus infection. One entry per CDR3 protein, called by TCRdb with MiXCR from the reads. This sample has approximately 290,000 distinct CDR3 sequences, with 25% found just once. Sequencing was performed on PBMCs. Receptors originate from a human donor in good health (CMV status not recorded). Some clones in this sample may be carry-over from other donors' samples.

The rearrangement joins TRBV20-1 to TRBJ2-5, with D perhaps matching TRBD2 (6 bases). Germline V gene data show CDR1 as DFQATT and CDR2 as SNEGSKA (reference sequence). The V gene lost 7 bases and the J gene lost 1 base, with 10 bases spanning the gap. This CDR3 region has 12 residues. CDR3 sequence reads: CSGSSAQETQYF. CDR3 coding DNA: TGCAGTGGGTCTAGCGCCCAAGAGACCCAGTACTTC.

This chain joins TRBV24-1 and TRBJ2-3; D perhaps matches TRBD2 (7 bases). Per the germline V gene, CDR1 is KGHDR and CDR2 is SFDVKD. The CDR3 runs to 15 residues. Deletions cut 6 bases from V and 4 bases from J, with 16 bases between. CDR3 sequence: CATSSGGGLSDTQYF. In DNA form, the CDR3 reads TGTGCCACCAGTAGTGGGGGGGGGCTGTCAGATACGCAGTATTTT.

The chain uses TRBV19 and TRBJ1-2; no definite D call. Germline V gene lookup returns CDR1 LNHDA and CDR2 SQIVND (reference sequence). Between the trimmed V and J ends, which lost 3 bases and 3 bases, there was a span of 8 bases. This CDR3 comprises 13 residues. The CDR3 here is CASSMASYYGYTF. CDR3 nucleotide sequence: TGTGCCAGTAGTATGGCGAGCTACTATGGCTACACCTTC.

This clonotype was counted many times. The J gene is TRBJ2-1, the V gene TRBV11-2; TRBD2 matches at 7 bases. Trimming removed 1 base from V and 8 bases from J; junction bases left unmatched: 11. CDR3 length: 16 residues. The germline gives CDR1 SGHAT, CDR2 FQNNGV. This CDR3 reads CASSLVPAGPRHEQFF. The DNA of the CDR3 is TGTGCCAGCAGCTTAGTTCCAGCGGGGCCGCGTCATGAGCAGTTCTTC.

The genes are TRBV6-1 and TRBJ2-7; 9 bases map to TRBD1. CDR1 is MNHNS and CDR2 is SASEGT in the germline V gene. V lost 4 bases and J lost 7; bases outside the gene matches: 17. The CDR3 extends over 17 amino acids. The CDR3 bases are TGTGCCAGCAGTGGGGGACAGGGCCGCTCGCTACTGGGGGAGCAGTACTTC. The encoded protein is CASSGGQGRSLLGEQYF.

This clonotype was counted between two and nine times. The CDR3 bases are TGTGCCAGCAGTAGATCGAGGACGGTCTTCACTGAAGCTTTCTTT. It yields the protein CASSRSRTVFTEAFF. The gene calls are TRBV27 and TRBJ1-1; D gene uncertain. Per the germline V gene, CDR1 is MNHEY and CDR2 is SMNVEV (reference sequence). The CDR3 covers 15 residues. Trimming removed 5 bases from V and 4 bases from J, with 17 bases in between.